This T cell receptor (beta chain) was retrieved from a study of blood T cells in healthy people across ages. Broader study findings: CMV status of donors was not determined, possibly confounding expanded clonotype changes. More naive CD4+ cells and higher diversity marked long-lived donors relative to aged donors.

A note on this clonotype: The antigen remains undetermined.

Alongside a J-beta primer mix, a sample-barcoded 5' primer served in a second PCR lasting 7 to 11 cycles. TCRdb reprocessed the 5' RACE reads via MiXCR and lists one record per CDR3 protein. Of around 1,800,000 distinct CDR3 sequences listed, about two fifths are singletons. The germline V gene encodes CDR1 MDHEN and CDR2 SYDVKM. V shed 3 bases and J 5 bases; nucleotides not matched to a gene: 13. The CDR3 loop spans 18 amino acids. The chain uses TRBV28 and TRBJ1-2; 12 bases map to TRBD1. The specimen was blood. The source of this sequence is a human donor in good health. The CDR3 region has the DNA TGTGCCAGCAGTTTGCCCAACTTCGGGACAGGGGGCGGTTATGGCTACACCTTC. Translating it yields CASSLPNFGTGGGYGYTF.